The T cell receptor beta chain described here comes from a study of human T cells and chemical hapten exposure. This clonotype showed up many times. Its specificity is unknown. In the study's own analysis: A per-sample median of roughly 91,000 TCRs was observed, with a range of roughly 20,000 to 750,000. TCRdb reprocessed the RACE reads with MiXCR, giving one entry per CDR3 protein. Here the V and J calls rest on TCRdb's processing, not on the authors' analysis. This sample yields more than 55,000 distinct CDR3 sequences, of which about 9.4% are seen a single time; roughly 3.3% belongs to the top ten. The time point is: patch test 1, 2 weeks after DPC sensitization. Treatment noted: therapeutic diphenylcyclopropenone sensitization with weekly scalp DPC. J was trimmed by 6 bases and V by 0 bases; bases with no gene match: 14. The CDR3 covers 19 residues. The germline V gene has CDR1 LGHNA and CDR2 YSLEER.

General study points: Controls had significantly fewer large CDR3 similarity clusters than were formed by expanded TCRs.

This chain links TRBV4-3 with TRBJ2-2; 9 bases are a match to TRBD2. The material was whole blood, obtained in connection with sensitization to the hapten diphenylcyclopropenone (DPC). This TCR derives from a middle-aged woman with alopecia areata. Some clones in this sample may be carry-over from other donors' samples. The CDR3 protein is CASSQDFEAGGFWSGELFF. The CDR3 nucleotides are TGCGCCAGCAGCCAAGATTTTGAAGCGGGGGGTTTTTGGTCCGGGGAGCTGTTTTTT.